Presented here are 22 T cell receptor beta chains from one specimen sequenced in a study of T cell changes during pregnancy in multiple sclerosis. Clones were sequenced by immunoSEQ multiplex PCR, and TCRdb holds only the in-frame ones, with some missing. The sample yields 55,000 to 75,000 clones, around 91% seen once. Here the sequenced sample was peripheral blood, taken in the third trimester of pregnancy. Receptors were obtained from a female donor in good health, enrolled as a control in a pregnancy study.

The chain uses TRBV30 and TRBJ1-2, with 10 positions matching TRBD1. The germline CDR1 and CDR2 sequences are GTSNPN and SVGIG (reference sequence). The CDR3 extends over 15 amino acids. J gave up 3 bases and V 5 bases, and 9 bases lay outside the gene matches. The CDR3 sequence: CAWVPPGQGYYGYTF. CDR3 nucleotide sequence: TGTGCCTGGGTCCCCCCGGGACAGGGGTACTATGGCTACACCTTC.

The chain joins TRBV19 to TRBJ2-5, with D maybe TRBD1 (7 bases). V was trimmed by 5 bases and J by 2 bases, leaving 15 bases between them. CDR1 LNHDA and CDR2 SQIVND come from the germline V gene (reference sequence). The CDR3 is made up of 15 amino acids. CDR3: CASSSLRGEQETQYF. Here the CDR3 DNA reads TGTGCCAGTAGTTCACTCAGGGGGGAGCAAGAGACCCAGTACTTC.

The chain employs TRBV30 and TRBJ1-4, with 9 bases identical to TRBD1. The CDR3 is 15 amino acids. J was trimmed by 8 bases and V by 6 bases; bases with no gene match: 13. The germline CDR1 and CDR2 sequences are GTSNPN and SVGIG (reference sequence). The DNA for the CDR3 is TGTGCCTGTAACCCAGGGACAGGGTATCGAGAAAAACTGTTTTTT. As protein: CACNPGTGYREKLFF.

The rearrangement uses TRBV5-1 and TRBJ2-3, with TRBD2 matching over 9 bases. The V and J ends lost 5 bases and 4 bases, in that order; junction bases with no gene match: 5. Germline V CDR1 and CDR2: SGHRS, YFSETQ. The CDR3 is 14 residues long. CDR3 DNA: TGCGCCAGCAGAGTAGCGGGGGTGGCAGATACGCAGTATTTT. Translation gives CASRVAGVADTQYF.

V and J are TRBV5-1 and TRBJ2-1; 7 positions match TRBD2. Germline trimming cut 2 bases from V and 1 base from J; bases unmatched to any gene: 12. CDR3 length equals 18 residues. CDR1 and CDR2 from the germline V gene are SGHRS and YFSETQ. CDR3 coding DNA: TGCGCCAGCAGCTTCCCAAAAACGACTAGCAGGTCCTACAATGAGCAGTTCTTC. Amino acid sequence: CASSFPKTTSRSYNEQFF. The full variable domain, with the rest looked up from reference TRBV5-1 and TRBJ2-1, is KAGVTQTPRYLIKTRGQQVTLSCSPISGHRSVSWYQQTPGQGLQFLFEYFSETQRNKGNFPGRFSGRQFSNSRSEMNVSTLELGDSALYLCASSFPKTTSRSYNEQFFGPGTRLTVL.

The chain joins TRBV14 to TRBJ1-2; 10 nucleotides agree with TRBD1. There are 15 residues in the CDR3. V lost 3 bases, J lost 4 bases, and 5 bases stayed unmatched. Germline CDR1 reads SGHDN; CDR2 reads FVKESK. The CDR3 here is CASSHPDRGPYGYTF. CDR3 in DNA: TGTGCCAGCAGCCACCCCGACAGGGGGCCCTATGGCTACACCTTC.

V and J are TRBV7-9 and TRBJ2-5, with TRBD1 identical over 9 bases. CDR1 SEHNR and CDR2 FQNEAQ come from the germline V gene (reference sequence). CDR3 length equals 15 residues. The junction had 5 bases not matched to a gene; V was cut back by 5 bases and J by 1 base. The CDR3 is CASSPRDRVQETQYF. DNA of the CDR3: TGTGCCAGCAGCCCGCGGGACAGGGTCCAAGAGACCCAGTACTTC.

The chain is built from TRBV28 and TRBJ2-7, with 8 bases fitting TRBD1. The ends lost 5 bases at V and 3 bases at J; junction bases unmatched: 12. Germline assignment: CDR1 MDHEN and CDR2 SYDVKM. The CDR3 covers 16 residues. The CDR3 region is CASSPRQGPTIYEQYF. As DNA, the CDR3 is TGTGCCAGCAGTCCGCGACAGGGGCCCACTATCTACGAGCAGTACTTC.

J is TRBJ2-5 and V is TRBV15; 13 positions match TRBD2. In germline, CDR1 is LNHNV, CDR2 YYDKDF (reference sequence). The junction had 23 bases not matched to a gene; V was cut back by 5 bases and J by 5 bases. This CDR3 region has 21 residues. The chain's CDR3 is CATSPKGTGRLAGGLRETQYF. The CDR3 DNA reads as TGTGCCACCAGCCCTAAGGGGACGGGCAGACTAGCGGGGGGCTTACGGGAGACCCAGTACTTC. Looking up the rest from reference TRBV15 and TRBJ2-5 gives the full variable domain: DAMVIQNPRYQVTQFGKPVTLSCSQTLNHNVMYWYQQKSSQAPKLLFHYYDKDFNNEADTPDNFQSRRPNTSFCFLDIRSPGLGDTAMYLCATSPKGTGRLAGGLRETQYFGPGTRLLVL.

As regards this clone: A read error may account for a junction end that differs from germline. The chain uses TRBV7-7 and TRBJ2-3, with D tentatively TRBD2 (6 bases). This CDR3 has 15 residues. CDR1 is SSHAT and CDR2 is FNYEAQ in the germline V gene (reference sequence). The CDR3 protein is CASSLAGGSTDTQYF. The DNA of the CDR3 is TGTGCTAGCAGCTTAGCCGGAGGGAGCACAGATACGCAGTATTTT.

The rearrangement joins TRBV30 to TRBJ1-5; tentatively, D is TRBD1 (6 bases). The CDR3 is 16 residues long. Trimming took 8 bases from V and 2 from J, leaving 22 bases between them. Germline-derived CDR1 and CDR2 are GTSNPN and SVGIG (reference sequence). The CDR3: CAAGGGRGLGNQPQHF. CDR3 coding DNA: TGTGCCGCGGGAGGTGGACGGGGGCTGGGCAATCAGCCCCAGCATTTT. Complete variable domain (other parts from reference TRBV30 and TRBJ1-5): SQTIHQWPATLVQPVGSPLSLECTVEGTSNPNLYWYRQAAGRGLQLLFYSVGIGQISSEVPQNLSASRPQDRQFILSSKKLLLSDSGFYLCAAGGGRGLGNQPQHFGDGTRLSIL.

V and J are TRBV5-4 and TRBJ2-5; TRBD1 matches at 7 bases. The CDR3 totals 15 residues. Per germline, CDR1 SGHNT and CDR2 YYREEE (reference sequence). J was trimmed by 4 bases and V by 3 bases; bases with no gene match: 9. The CDR3 nucleotides are TGTGCCAGCAGCTCGCTGGACAGGAGAAGAGAGACCCAGTACTTC. Residues: CASSSLDRRRETQYF. Full variable domain (remainder filled in from reference TRBV5-4 and TRBJ2-5): ETGVTQSPTHLIKTRGQQVTLRCSSQSGHNTVSWYQQALGQGPQFIFQYYREEENGRGNFPPRFSGLQFPNYSSELNVNALELDDSALYLCASSSLDRRRETQYFGPGTRLLVL.

This chain connects TRBV4-3 to TRBJ1-3, with 12 bases identical to TRBD1. V lost 0 bases to trimming and J lost 2 bases; unmatched junction nucleotides: 8. This CDR3 has 19 amino acids. From germline, CDR1 is LGHNA and CDR2 YSLEER. The CDR3 loop reads CASSQDVYGDRGPGNTIYF. The DNA of the CDR3 is TGCGCCAGCAGCCAAGACGTCTATGGGGACAGGGGGCCTGGAAACACCATATATTTT.

CDR3 nucleotides: TGTGCCAGCAGCGTAGCGGGGGGCTCCTACAATGAGCAGTTCTTC. Translated, it gives CASSVAGGSYNEQFF. The rearrangement joins TRBV9 to TRBJ2-1, with TRBD2 identical over 7 bases. This CDR3 is 15 amino acids long. The germline V gene encodes CDR1 SGDLS and CDR2 YYNGEE. The trim removed 0 bases at V and 0 bases at J, leaving 0 bases unmatched.

The chain uses TRBV7-8 and TRBJ2-7, with TRBD1 matching over 8 bases. V lost 5 bases to trimming and J lost 1 base; unmatched junction nucleotides: 4. Germline values: CDR1 SGHVS, CDR2 FQNEAQ. The CDR3 totals 14 residues. CDR3 nucleotides: TGTGCCAGCAGCCCCCGGGACAGGTCCTACGAGCAGTACTTC. Amino acid sequence: CASSPRDRSYEQYF.

This chain links TRBV7-8 with TRBJ2-1; D unclear. Trimming stripped 1 base from V and 0 bases from J, with 10 bases between. The CDR3 covers 16 residues. Per germline, CDR1 SGHVS and CDR2 FQNEAQ. This chain's CDR3 is CASSLGAQSSYNEQFF. The CDR3 coding sequence is TGTGCCAGCAGCTTAGGGGCGCAAAGCTCCTACAATGAGCAGTTCTTC. Combining the CDR3 with reference TRBV7-8 and TRBJ2-1 gives the whole variable domain GAGVSQSPRYKVAKRGQDVALRCDPISGHVSLFWYQQALGQGPEFLTYFQNEAQLDKSGLPSDRFFAERPEGSVSTLKIQRTQQEDSAVYLCASSLGAQSSYNEQFFGPGTRLTVL.

The V call is TRBV27, the J call TRBJ2-1; 7 bases are shared with TRBD1. The ends lost 8 bases at V and 6 bases at J; junction bases unmatched: 4. CDR3 length equals 12 residues. CDR1 MNHEY and CDR2 SMNVEV come from the germline V gene (reference sequence). This CDR3 is CASSDRVNEQFF. The CDR3 coding sequence is TGTGCCAGCTCCGACAGGGTCAATGAGCAGTTCTTC.

The chain has TRBV7-3 and TRBJ2-3, with D possibly matching TRBD1 (6 bases). The V end lost 5 bases, the J end lost 3 bases, and 18 bases lay between the germline ends. The CDR3 spans 16 residues. CDR1 and CDR2 from the germline V gene are SGHTA and FQGTGA. CDR3 in DNA: TGTGCCAGCAGCCTTCGGACAGCCGCAGGGACAGATACGCAGTATTTT. It yields the protein CASSLRTAAGTDTQYF.

The chain carries TRBV7-2 and TRBJ2-7; TRBD2 agrees at 10 bases. V was clipped by 1 base and J by 7 bases; unmatched bases: 10. The CDR3 loop spans 16 amino acids. Per germline, CDR1 SGHTA and CDR2 FQGNSA. The CDR3 spells CASSLEGGAGGREQYF. The CDR3 DNA follows: TGTGCCAGCAGCTTAGAAGGCGGAGCGGGGGGGCGAGAGCAGTACTTC.

This clone was seen once. V usage is TRBV6-5 and J usage is TRBJ1-2; D remains ambiguous. Germline V lookup: CDR1 MNHEY, CDR2 SVGAGI. The CDR3 consists of 13 residues. Trimming removed 0 bases at V and 3 bases at J, with 5 bases between. The CDR3 DNA follows: TGTGCCAGCAGTTACTCGGCGGACTATGGCTACACCTTC. Translated: CASSYSADYGYTF.

This clone is a singleton in its sample. V and J are TRBV4-1 and TRBJ2-7, with D unclear. Germline CDR1 reads MGHRA; CDR2 reads YSYEKL. V shed 3 bases and J shed 2 bases, with 11 bases lying between them. This CDR3 has 14 residues. CDR3 bases: TGCGCCAGCAGCCAGGCAGTTGGAGCCTACGAGCAGTACTTC. Amino acids: CASSQAVGAYEQYF.

The chain has TRBV6-5 and TRBJ1-3, with D possibly being TRBD1 (6 bases). The CDR3 runs 15 residues. V dropped 6 bases and J dropped 3 bases, with 15 bases sitting between them. The germline CDR1 and CDR2 sequences are MNHEY and SVGAGI. Here the CDR3 reads CASSHQQGFGNTIYF. CDR3 coding DNA: TGTGCCAGCAGCCACCAACAGGGTTTTGGAAACACCATATATTTT.